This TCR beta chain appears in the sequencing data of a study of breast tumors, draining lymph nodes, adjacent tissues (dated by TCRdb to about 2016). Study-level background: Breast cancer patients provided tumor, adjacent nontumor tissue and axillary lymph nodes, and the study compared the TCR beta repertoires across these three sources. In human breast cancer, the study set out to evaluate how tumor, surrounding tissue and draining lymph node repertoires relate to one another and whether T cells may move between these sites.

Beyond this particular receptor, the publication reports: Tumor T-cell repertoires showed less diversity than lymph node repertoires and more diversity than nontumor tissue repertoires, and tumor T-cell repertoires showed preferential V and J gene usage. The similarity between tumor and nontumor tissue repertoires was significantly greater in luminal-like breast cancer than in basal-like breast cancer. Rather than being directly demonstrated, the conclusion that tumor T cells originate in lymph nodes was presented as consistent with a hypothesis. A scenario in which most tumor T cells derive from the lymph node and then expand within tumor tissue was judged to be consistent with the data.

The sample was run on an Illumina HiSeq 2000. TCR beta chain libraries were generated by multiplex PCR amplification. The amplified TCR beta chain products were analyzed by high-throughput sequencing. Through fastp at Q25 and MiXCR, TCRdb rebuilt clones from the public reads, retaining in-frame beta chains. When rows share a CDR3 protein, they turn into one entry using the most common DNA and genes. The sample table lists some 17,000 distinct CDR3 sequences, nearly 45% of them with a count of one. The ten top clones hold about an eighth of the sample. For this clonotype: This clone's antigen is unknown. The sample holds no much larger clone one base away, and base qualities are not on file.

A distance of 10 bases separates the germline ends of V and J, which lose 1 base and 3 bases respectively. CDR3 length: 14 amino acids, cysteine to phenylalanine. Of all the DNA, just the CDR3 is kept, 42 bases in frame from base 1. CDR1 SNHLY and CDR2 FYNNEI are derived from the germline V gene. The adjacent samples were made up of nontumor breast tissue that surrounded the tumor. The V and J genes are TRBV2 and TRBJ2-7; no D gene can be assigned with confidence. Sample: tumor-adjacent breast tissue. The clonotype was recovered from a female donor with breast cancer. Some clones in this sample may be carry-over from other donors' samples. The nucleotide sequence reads TGTGCCAGCAGTGAAGGGGCCGTCCTCTACGAGCAGTACTTC. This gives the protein CASSEGAVLYEQYF.